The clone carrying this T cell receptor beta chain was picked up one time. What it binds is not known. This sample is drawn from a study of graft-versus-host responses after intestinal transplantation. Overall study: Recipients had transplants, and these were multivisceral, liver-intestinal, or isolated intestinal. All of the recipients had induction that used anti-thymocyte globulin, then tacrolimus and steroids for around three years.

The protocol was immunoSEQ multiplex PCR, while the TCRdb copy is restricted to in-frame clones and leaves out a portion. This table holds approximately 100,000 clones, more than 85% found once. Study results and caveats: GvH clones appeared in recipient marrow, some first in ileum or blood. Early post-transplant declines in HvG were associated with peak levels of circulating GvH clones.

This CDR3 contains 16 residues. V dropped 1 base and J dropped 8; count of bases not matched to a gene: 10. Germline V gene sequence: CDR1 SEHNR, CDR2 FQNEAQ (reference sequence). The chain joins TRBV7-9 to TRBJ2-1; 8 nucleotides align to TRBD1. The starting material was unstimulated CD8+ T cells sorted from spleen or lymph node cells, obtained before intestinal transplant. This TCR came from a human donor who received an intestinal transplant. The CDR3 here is CASSLGAQGAQDEQFF. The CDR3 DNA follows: TGTGCCAGCAGCTTAGGTGCCCAGGGGGCGCAGGATGAGCAGTTCTTC.